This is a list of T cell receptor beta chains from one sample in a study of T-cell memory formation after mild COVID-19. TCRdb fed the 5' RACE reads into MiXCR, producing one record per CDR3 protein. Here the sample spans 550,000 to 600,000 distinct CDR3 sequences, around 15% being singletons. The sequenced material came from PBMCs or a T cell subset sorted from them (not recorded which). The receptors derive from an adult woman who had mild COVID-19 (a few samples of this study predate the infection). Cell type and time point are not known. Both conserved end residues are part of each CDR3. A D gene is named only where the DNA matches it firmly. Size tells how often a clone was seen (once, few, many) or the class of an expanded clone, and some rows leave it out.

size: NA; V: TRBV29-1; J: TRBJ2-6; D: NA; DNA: TGCAGCGTAGTGACTCCCCGGTCTGGGGCCAACGTCCTGACTTTC; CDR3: CSVVTPRSGANVLTF
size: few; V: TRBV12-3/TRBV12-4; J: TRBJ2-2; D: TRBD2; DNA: TGTGCCAGCAAGGCGAGCGGGGGAGGGGCCGGGGAGCTGTTTTTT; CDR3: CASKASGGGAGELFF
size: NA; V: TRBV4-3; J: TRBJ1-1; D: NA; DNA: TGCGCCAGCAGCCAAGACGGGAACAGGGTAGCTTTCTTT; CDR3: CASSQDGNRVAFF
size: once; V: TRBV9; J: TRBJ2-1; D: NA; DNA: TGTGCCAGCAGCGTGGGGACCAGCGACAATGAGCAGTTCTTC; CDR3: CASSVGTSDNEQFF
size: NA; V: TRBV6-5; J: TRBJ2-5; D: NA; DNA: TGTGCCAGCAGTTCCAAGCGCCGCGCAGTCGAGTTC; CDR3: CASSSKRRAVEF
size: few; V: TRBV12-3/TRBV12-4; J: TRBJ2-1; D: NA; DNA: TGTGCCAGCAGTTTTTCGGGGGGCCATGAGCAGTTCTTC; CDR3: CASSFSGGHEQFF
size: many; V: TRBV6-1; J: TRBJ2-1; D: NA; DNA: TGTGCCAGCAGTGAAATGCAGGGGGGGAGGAATGAGCAGTTCTTC; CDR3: CASSEMQGGRNEQFF
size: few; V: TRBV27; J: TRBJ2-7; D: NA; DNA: TGTGCCAGCAGGCCAGAGAGAAACCACTACGAGCAGTACTTC; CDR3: CASRPERNHYEQYF
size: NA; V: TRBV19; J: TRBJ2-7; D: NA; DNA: TGTGCCAGTAGTACCGGCCCGTTGACTACCTCCTACGAGCAGTACTTC; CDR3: CASSTGPLTTSYEQYF
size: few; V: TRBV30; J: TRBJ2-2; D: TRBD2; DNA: TGTGCCTGGGAGAGTTCCTTCGCGGGAGGGCCATCCGGGGAGCTGTTTTTT; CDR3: CAWESSFAGGPSGELFF
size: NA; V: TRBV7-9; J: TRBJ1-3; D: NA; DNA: TGTGCCAGCAGCTTAGCGCATGTAAGGGACCCCGGGAGCGGAAACACCATATATTTT; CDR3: CASSLAHVRDPGSGNTIYF
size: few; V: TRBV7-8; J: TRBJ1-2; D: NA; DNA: TGTGCCAGCAGCTTAGCGCTCGGACAGTATGGCTACACCTTC; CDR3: CASSLALGQYGYTF
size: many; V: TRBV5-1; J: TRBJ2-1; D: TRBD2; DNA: TGCGCCAGCTCCCAGAGGACTAGCGGATTCAATGAGCAGTTCTTC; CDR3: CASSQRTSGFNEQFF
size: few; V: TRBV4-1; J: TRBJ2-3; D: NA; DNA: TGCGCCAGCAGCCAAGCGGGGACATCGGAGGGCCCAGATACGCAGTATTTT; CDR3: CASSQAGTSEGPDTQYF
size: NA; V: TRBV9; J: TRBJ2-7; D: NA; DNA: TGTGCCAGCAGCGTATCAACAGCCGCCACCTACGAGCAGTACTTC; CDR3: CASSVSTAATYEQYF
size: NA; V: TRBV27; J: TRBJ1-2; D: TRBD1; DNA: TGTGCCAGCAGTCGAGAGGGCAGGGGGCAGGGTGGCTACACCTTC; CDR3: CASSREGRGQGGYTF
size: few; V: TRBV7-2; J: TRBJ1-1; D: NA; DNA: TGTGCCAGCAGCTCCCTGGGCGGTCGAATGAACACTGAAGCTTTCTTT; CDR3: CASSSLGGRMNTEAFF
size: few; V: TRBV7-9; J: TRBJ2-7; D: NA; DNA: TGTGCCAGCAGCCCCGGGGGCGGGCTGACCTACGAGCAGTACTTC; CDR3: CASSPGGGLTYEQYF
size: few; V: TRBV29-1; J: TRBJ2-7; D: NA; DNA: TGCAGCGCCACAAGGGGAGACGAGCAGTACTTC; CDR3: CSATRGDEQYF
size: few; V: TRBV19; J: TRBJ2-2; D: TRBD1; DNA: TGTGCCAGCAGACAGGGTGGGAAGAACACCGGGGAGCTGTTTTTT; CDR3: CASRQGGKNTGELFF
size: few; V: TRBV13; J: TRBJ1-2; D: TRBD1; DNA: TGTGCCAGCAGCTCGAGTATGACAGGGGGTGACTATGGCTACACCTTC; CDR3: CASSSSMTGGDYGYTF
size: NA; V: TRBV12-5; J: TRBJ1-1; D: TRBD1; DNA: TGTGCTAGTGGTATTCCAGGGGGGAAAGCTTTCTTT; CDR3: CASGIPGGKAFF